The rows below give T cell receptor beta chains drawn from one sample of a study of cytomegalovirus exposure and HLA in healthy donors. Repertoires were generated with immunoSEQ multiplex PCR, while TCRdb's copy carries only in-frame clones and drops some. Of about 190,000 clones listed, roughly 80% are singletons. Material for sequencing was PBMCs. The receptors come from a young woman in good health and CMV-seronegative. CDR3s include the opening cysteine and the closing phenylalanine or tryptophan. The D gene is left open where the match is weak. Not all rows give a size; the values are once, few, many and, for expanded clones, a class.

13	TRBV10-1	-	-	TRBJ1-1	TGCGCCAGCACGGCAGGGTTACTGACTGAAGCTTTCTTT	CASTAGLLTEAFF
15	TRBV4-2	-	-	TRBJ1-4	TGTGCCAGCAGCCAAGCCCTGGGCGACAGTGAAAAACTGTTTTTT	CASSQALGDSEKLFF
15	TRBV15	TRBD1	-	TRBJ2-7	TGTGCCACCACCCCCCGGGACAGGGGGCAGTACGAGCAGTACTTC	CATTPRDRGQYEQYF
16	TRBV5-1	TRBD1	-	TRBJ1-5	TGCGCCAGCAGCTTGGCCCCGACAGGGGGCAATCAGCCCCAGCATTTT	CASSLAPTGGNQPQHF
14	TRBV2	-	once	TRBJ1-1	TGTGCCAGCAGTATTCCGGAGGTGAACACTGAAGCTTTCTTT	CASSIPEVNTEAFF
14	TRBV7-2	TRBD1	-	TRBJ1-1	TGTGCCAGCAGCGTCGGACAGGTGAACACTGAAGCTTTCTTT	CASSVGQVNTEAFF
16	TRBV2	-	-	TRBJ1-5	TGTGCCAGCAGTGCCGAGAGGACAGCTCCCAATCAGCCCCAGCATTTT	CASSAERTAPNQPQHF
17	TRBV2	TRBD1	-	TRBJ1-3	TGTGCCAGCAGCATAAGGACAGGGGGCTTGTTTGGAAACACCATATATTTT	CASSIRTGGLFGNTIYF
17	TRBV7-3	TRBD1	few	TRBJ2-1	TGTGCCAGCAGCTTAGATGCCGGGACAGGCCTTAACAATGAGCAGTTCTTC	CASSLDAGTGLNNEQFF
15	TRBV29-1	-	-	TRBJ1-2	TGCAGCGTTCCCTACCAGACAGGCCTGCCTGGTGGCTACACCTTC	CSVPYQTGLPGGYTF
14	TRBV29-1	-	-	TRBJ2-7	TGCAGCGTTGAAGACGGGACTCAGGGCTACGAGCAGTACTTC	CSVEDGTQGYEQYF
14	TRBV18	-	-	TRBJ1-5	TGTGCCAGCTCACCCAGTATCAGCAATCAGCCCCAGCATTTT	CASSPSISNQPQHF
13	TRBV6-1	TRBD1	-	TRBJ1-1	TGTGCCAGCAGTAGACAGGGCAGGACTGAAGCTTTCTTT	CASSRQGRTEAFF
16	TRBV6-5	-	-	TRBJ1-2	TGTGCCAGTAGTTACTCGAGTTCTATGGTCGACTATGGCTACACCTTC	CASSYSSSMVDYGYTF
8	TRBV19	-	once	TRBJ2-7	TGTGCCACCACTGGGCAGTACTTC	CATTGQYF
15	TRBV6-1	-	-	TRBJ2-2	TGTGCCAGCAGGGGTCGCCGGGGTCGGACCGGGGAGCTGTTTTTT	CASRGRRGRTGELFF
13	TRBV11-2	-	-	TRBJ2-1	TGTGCCAGCAGCTCGCTAAGAGTCAATGAGCAGTTCTTC	CASSSLRVNEQFF
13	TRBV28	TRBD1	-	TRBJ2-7	TGTGCCAGCAGCTCGGACAGGGTACGAGGGCAGTACTTC	CASSSDRVRGQYF
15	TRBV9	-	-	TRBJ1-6	TGTGCCAGCAGCGCCGGGGGGCAGGGGAATTCACCCCTCCACTTT	CASSAGGQGNSPLHF
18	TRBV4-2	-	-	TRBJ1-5	TGTGCCAGCAGCCAAGACGCACAGGGTTTGGGGGTCCGAAGGCCCCAGCATTTT	CASSQDAQGLGVRRPQHF
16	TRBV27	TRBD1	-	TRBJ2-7	TGTGCCAGCAGCCCGATGACAGGGGTACGGGACGACGAGCAGTACTTC	CASSPMTGVRDDEQYF
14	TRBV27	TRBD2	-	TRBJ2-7	TGTGCCAGCAGTCTAGCGGGGGAGTACTACGAGCAGTACTTC	CASSLAGEYYEQYF
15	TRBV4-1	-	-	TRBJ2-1	TGCGCCAGCAGCCAAGATCTTTGGGGCAACAATGAGCAGTTCTTC	CASSQDLWGNNEQFF
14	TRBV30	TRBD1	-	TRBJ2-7	TGTGCCTGGAGTTCGACAGGGGGCCTCGGTGAGCAGTACTTC	CAWSSTGGLGEQYF
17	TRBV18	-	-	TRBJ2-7	TGTGCCAGCTCACCACGCCAATTCGGGATAACCTCCTACGAGCAGTACTTC	CASSPRQFGITSYEQYF
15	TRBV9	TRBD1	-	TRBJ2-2	TGTGCCAGCAGCGTGCAGGGGGCGGACACCGGGGAGCTGTTTTTT	CASSVQGADTGELFF
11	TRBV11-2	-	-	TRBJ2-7	TGTGCCAGCAGCGCGGGTGGGGAGCAGTACTTC	CASSAGGEQYF